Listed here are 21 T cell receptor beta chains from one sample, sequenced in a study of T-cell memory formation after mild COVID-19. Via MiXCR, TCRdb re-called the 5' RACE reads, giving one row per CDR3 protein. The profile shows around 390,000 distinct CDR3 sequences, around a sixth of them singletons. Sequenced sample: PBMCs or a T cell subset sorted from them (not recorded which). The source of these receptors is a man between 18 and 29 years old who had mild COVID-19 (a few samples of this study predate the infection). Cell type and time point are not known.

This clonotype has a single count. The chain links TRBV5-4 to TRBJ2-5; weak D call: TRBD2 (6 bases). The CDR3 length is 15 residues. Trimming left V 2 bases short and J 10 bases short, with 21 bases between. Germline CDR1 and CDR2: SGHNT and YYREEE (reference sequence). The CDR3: CASSFSGGAGWDQYF. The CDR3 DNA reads TGTGCCAGCAGCTTCTCCGGCGGTGCGGGATGGGACCAGTACTTC.

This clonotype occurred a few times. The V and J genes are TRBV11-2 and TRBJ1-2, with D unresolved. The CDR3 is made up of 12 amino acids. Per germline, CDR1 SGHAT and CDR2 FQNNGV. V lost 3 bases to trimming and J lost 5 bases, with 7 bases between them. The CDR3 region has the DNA TGTGCCAGCAGCTTTACAGAGTATGGCTACACCTTC. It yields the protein CASSFTEYGYTF.

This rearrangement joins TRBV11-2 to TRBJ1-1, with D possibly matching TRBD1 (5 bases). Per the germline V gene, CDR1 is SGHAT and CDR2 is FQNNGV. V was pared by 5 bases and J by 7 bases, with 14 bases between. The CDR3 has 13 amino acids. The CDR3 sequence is CASSPSGGIEAFF. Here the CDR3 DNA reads TGTGCCAGCAGCCCATCGGGGGGAATTGAAGCTTTCTTT.

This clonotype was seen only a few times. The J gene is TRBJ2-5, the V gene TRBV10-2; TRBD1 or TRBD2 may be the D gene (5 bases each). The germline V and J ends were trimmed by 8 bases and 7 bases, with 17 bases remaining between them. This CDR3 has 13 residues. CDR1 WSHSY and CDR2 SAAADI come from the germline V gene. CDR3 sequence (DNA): TGCGCCAGCGATGAGGGGAGATATGGGACCCAGTACTTC. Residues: CASDEGRYGTQYF.

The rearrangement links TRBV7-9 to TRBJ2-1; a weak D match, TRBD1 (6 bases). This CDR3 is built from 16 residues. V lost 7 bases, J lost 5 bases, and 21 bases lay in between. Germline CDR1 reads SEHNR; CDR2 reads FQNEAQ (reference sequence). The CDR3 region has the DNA TGTGCCAGCACTACACTCACGGACAGTAGAGACAATGAGCAGTTCTTC. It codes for CASTTLTDSRDNEQFF.

In DNA form, the CDR3 reads TGTGCCAGCAGCTTAGATCTGATTAATGAAAAACTGTTTTTT. It is translated as CASSLDLINEKLFF. The rearrangement links TRBV11-2 to TRBJ1-4, with no clear D. This CDR3 comprises 14 residues. The germline V and J ends were trimmed by 0 bases and 4 bases, with 6 bases remaining between them. Germline values: CDR1 SGHAT, CDR2 FQNNGV.

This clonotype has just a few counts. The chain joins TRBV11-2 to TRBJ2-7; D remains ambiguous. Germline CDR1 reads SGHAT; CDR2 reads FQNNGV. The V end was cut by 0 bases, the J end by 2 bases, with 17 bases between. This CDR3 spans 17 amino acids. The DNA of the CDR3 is TGTGCCAGCAGCTTAGATCTTTGGCAGGCGGTTCCCTACGAGCAGTACTTC. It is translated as CASSLDLWQAVPYEQYF. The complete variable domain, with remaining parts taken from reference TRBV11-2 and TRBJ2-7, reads EAGVAQSPRYKIIEKRQSVAFWCNPISGHATLYWYQQILGQGPKLLIQFQNNGVVDDSQLPKDRFSAERLKGVDSTLKIQPAKLEDSAVYLCASSLDLWQAVPYEQYFGPGTRLTVT.

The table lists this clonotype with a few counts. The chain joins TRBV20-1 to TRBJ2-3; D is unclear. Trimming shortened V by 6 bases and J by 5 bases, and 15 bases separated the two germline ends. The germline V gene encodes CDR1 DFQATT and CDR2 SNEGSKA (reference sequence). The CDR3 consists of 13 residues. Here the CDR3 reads CSAPVNLGDTQYF. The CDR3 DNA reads TGCAGTGCCCCTGTGAACCTCGGAGATACGCAGTATTTT.

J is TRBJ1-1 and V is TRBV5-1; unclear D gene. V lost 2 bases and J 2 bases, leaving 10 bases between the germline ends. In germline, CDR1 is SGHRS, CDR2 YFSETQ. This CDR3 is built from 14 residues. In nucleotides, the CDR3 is TGCGCCAGCAGCTTCGCGCCGACAAACACTGAAGCTTTCTTT. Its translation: CASSFAPTNTEAFF.

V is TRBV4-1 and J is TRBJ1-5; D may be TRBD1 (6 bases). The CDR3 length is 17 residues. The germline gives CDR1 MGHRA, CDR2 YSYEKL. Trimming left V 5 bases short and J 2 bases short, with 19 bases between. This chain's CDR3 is CASSSRITGLGNQPQHF. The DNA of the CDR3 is TGCGCCAGCAGCTCGCGCATAACAGGGTTGGGCAATCAGCCCCAGCATTTT.

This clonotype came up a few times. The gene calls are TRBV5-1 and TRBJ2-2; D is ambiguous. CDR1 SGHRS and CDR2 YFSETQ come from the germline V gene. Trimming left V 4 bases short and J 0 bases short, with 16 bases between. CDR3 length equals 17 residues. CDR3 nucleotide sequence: TGCGCCAGCAGCCGTATCCTCGGCGGAACGAACACCGGGGAGCTGTTTTTT. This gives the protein CASSRILGGTNTGELFF.

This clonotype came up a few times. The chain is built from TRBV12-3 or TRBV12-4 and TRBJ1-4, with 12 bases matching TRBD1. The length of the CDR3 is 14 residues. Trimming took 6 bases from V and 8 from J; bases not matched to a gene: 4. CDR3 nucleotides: TGTGCCAGCAGCTCCGGGACAGGGGGCGAAAAACTGTTTTTT. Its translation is CASSSGTGGEKLFF.

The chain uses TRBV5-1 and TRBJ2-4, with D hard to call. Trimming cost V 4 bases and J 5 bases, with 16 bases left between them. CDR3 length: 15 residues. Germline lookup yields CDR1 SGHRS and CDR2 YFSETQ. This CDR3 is CASSLRAGGQNIQYF. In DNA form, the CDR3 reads TGCGCCAGCAGCCTCCGGGCCGGTGGCCAAAACATTCAGTACTTC.

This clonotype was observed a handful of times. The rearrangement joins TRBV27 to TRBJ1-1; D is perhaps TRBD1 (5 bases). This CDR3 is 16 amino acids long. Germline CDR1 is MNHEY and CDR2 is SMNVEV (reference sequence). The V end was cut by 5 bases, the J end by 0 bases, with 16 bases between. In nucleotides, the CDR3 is TGTGCCAGCAGTGCCAGGGTCATCGGTCTGAACACTGAAGCTTTCTTT. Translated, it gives CASSARVIGLNTEAFF.

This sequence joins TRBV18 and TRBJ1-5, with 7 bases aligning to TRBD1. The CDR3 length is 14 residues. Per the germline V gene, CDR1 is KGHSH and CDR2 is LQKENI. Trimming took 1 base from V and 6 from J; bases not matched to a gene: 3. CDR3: CASSPQGAGQPQHF. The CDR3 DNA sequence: TGTGCCAGCTCACCACAGGGGGCTGGTCAGCCCCAGCATTTT.

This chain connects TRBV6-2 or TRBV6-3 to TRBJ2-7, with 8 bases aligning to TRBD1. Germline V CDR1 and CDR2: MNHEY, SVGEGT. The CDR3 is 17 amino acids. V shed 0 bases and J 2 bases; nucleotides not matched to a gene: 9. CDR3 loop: CASSYSSPGGPAYEQYV. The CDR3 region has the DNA TGTGCCAGCAGTTACTCGAGCCCAGGGGGCCCCGCCTACGAGCAGTACGTC.

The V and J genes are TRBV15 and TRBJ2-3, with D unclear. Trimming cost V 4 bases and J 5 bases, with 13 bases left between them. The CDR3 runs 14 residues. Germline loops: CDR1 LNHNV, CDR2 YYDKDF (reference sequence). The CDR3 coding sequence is TGTGCCACCAGCATTGACCGCCCAGGAGATACGCAGTATTTT. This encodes CATSIDRPGDTQYF.

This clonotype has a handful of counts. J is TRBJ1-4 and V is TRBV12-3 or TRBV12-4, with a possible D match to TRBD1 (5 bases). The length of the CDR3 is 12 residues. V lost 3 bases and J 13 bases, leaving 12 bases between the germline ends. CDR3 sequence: CASSLGGIRLFF. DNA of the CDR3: TGTGCCAGCAGTTTGGGGGGGATCAGACTGTTTTTT.

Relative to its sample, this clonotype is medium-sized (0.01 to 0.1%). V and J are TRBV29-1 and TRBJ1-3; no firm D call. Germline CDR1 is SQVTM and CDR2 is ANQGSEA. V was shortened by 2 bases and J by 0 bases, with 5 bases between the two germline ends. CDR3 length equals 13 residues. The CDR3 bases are TGCAGCGTTGAACCAGGCTCTGGAAACACCATATATTTT. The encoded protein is CSVEPGSGNTIYF.

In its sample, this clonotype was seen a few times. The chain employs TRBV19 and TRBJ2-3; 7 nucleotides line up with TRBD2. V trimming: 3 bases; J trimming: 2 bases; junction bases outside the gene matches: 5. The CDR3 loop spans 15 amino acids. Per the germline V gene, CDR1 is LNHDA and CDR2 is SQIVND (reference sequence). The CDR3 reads CASSIQRGPTDTQYF. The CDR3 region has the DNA TGTGCCAGTAGTATCCAGCGGGGACCCACAGATACGCAGTATTTT.

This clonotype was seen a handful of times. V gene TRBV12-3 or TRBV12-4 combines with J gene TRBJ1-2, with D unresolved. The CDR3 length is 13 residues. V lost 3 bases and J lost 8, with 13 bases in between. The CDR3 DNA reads TGTGCCAGCAGTTTGATTAGGTTTCGGGGCTACACCTTC. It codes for CASSLIRFRGYTF.